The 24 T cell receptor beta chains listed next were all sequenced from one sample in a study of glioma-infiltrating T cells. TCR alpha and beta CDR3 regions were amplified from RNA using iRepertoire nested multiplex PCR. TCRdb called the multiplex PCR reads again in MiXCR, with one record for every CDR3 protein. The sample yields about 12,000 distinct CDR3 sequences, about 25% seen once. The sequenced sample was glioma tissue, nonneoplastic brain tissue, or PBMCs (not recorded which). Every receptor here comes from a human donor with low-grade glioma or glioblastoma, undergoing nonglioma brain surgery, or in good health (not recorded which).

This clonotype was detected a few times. CDR3 residues: CASSSLPGTPETQYF. The CDR3 DNA reads TGTGCCAGCAGCTCCCTCCCGGGGACGCCCGAGACCCAGTACTTC. The V gene is TRBV9, the J gene TRBJ2-5; D is perhaps TRBD1 or TRBD2 (5 bases each). V was cut by 4 bases and J by 5 bases, with 18 bases left in between. There are 15 residues in the CDR3. Germline V CDR1 and CDR2: SGDLS, YYNGEE.

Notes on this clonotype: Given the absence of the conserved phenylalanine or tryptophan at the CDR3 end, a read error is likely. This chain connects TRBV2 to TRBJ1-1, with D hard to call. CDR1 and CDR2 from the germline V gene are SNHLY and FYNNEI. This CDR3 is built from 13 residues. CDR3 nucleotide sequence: TGTGTAAGGATGGGGTTGGAGAACACTGAAGCTTTCGTT. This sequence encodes CVRMGLENTEAFV.

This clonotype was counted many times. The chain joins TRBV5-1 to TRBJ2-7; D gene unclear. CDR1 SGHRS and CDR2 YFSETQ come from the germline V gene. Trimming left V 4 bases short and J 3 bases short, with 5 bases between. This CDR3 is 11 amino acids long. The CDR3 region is CASSNYYEQYF. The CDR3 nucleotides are TGCGCCAGCAGCAACTACTACGAGCAGTACTTC.

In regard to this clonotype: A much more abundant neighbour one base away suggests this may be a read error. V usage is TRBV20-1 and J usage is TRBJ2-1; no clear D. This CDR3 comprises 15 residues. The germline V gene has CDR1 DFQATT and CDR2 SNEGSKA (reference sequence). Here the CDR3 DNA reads TGCATTGCTAGAGATATGGGAAGCTCCTACAATGAGCAGTTCTTC. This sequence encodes CIARDMGSSYNEQFF.

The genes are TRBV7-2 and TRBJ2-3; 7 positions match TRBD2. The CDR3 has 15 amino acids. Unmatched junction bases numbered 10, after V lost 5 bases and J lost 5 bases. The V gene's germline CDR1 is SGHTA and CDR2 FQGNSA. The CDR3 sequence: CASSDGGRAEDTQYF. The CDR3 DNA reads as TGTGCCAGCAGCGACGGGGGGAGGGCCGAAGATACGCAGTATTTT.

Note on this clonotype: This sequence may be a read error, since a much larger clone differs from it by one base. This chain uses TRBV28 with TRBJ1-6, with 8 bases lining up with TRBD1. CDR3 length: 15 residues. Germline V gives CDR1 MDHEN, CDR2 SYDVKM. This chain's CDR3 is CASITGGFYSSPLHF. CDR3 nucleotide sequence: TGTGCCAGCATTACAGGGGGTTTCTATAGTTCACCCCTCCACTTT.

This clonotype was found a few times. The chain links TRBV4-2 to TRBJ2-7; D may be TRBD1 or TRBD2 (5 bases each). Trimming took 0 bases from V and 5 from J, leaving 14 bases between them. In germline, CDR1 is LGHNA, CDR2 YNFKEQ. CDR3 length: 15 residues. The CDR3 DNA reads TGTGCCAGCAGCCAAGAACTATCGAGGGGAAACGAGCAGTACTTC. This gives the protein CASSQELSRGNEQYF.

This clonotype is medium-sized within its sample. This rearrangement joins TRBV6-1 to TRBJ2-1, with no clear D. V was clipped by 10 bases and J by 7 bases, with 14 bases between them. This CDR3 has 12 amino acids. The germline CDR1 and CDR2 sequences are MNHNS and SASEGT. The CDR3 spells CATLGLGNEQFF. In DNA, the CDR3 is TGTGCCACCTTGGGCTTAGGGAATGAGCAGTTCTTC.

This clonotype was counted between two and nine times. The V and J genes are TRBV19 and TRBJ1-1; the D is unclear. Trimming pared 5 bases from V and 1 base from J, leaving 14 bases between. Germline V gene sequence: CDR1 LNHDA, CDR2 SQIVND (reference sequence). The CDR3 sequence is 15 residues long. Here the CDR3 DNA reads TGTGCCAGTAGTCTCAGTGTCCGAGGGAACACTGAAGCTTTCTTT. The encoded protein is CASSLSVRGNTEAFF.

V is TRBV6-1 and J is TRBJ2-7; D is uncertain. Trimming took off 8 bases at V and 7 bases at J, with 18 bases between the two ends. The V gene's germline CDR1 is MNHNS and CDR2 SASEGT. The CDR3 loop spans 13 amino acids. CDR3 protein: CASAQSSLGEQYF. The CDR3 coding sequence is TGTGCCAGCGCGCAATCCTCCCTTGGGGAGCAGTACTTC.

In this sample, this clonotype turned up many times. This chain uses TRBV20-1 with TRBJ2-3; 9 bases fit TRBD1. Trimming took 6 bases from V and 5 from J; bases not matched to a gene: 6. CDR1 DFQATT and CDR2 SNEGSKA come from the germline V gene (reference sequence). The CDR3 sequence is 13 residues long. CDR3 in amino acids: CSAQRTGVDTQYF. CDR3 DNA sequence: TGCAGTGCCCAGAGGACAGGGGTAGATACGCAGTATTTT.

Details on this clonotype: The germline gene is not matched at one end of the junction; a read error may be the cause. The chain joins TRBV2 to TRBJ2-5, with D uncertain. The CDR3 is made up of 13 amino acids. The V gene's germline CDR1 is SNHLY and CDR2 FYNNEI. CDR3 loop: CASSLSDQGTQYF. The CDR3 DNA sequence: TGTGCCAGCAGTCTATCGGACCAAGGGACCCAGTACTTC.

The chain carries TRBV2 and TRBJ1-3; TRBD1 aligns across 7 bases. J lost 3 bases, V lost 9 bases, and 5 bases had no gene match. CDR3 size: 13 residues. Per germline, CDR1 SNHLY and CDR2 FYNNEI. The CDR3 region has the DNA TGTGCCAGTCTCCGGGACAGTGGAAACACCATATATTTT. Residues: CASLRDSGNTIYF. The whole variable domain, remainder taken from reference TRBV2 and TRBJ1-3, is EPEVTQTPSHQVTQMGQEVILRCVPISNHLYFYWYRQILGQKVEFLVSFYNNEISEKSEIFDDQFSVERPDGSNFTLKIRSTKLEDSAMYFCASLRDSGNTIYFGEGSWLTVV.

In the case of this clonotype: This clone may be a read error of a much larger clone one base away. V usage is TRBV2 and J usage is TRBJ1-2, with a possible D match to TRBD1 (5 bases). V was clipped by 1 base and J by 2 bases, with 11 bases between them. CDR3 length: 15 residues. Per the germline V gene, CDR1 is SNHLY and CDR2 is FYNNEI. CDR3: CASSEGTGFNYGYTF. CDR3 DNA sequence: TGTGCCAGCAGTGAAGGTACAGGCTTCAACTATGGCTACACCTTC. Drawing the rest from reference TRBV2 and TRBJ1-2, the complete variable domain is EPEVTQTPSHQVTQMGQEVILRCVPISNHLYFYWYRQILGQKVEFLVSFYNNEISEKSEIFDDQFSVERPDGSNFTLKIRSTKLEDSAMYFCASSEGTGFNYGYTFGSGTRLTVV.

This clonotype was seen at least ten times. The CDR3 reads CSARGRDRNTDTQYF. CDR3 sequence (DNA): TGCAGTGCTAGAGGGCGGGACAGAAACACAGATACGCAGTATTTT. The chain links TRBV20-1 to TRBJ2-3, with D possibly being TRBD1 (7 bases). The CDR3 extends over 15 amino acids. Germline V gene sequence: CDR1 DFQATT, CDR2 SNEGSKA (reference sequence). The V end was cut by 1 base, the J end by 2 bases, with 13 bases between.

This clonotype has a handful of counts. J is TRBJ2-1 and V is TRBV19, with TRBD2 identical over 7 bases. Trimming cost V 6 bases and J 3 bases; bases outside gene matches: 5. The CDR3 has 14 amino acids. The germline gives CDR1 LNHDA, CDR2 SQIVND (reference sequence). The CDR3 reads CASRDPGGYNEQFF. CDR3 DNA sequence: TGTGCCAGTAGGGACCCGGGAGGCTACAATGAGCAGTTCTTC.

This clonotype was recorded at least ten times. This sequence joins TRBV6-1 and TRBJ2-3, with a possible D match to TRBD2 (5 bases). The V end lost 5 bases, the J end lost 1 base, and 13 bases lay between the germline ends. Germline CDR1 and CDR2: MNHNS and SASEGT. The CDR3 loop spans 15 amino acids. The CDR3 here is CASSYNGRGTDTQYF. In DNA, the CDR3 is TGTGCCAGCAGTTATAATGGGCGGGGCACAGATACGCAGTATTTT.

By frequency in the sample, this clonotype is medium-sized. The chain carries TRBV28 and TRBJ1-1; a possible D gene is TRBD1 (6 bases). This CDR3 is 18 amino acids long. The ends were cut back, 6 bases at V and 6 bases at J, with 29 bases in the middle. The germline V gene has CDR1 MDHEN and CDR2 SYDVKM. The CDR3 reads CASSHGGERQAKLSEAFF. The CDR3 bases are TGTGCCAGCAGCCACGGGGGCGAAAGGCAGGCTAAGCTGTCTGAAGCTTTCTTT.

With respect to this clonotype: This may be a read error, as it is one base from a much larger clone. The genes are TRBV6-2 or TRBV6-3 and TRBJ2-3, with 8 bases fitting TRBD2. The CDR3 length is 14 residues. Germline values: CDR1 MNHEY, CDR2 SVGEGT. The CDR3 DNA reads TGTGCCAGCAGACGTACTAGCGGAACAGATAAGCAGTATTTT. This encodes CASRRTSGTDKQYF.

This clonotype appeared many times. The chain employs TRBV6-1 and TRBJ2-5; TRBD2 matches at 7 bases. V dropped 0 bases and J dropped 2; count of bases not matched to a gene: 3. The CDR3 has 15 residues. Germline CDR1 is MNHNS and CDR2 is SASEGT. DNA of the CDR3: TGTGCCAGCAGTGAAGCTACGGGAGGTCAAGAGACCCAGTACTTC. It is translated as CASSEATGGQETQYF.

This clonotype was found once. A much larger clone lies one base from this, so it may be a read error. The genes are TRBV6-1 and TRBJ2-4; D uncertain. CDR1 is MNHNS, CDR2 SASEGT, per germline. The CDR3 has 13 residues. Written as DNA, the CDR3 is TGTGCCAGCACCCGGACCCCCAAAGACATTCAGTACTTC. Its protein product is CASTRTPKDIQYF.

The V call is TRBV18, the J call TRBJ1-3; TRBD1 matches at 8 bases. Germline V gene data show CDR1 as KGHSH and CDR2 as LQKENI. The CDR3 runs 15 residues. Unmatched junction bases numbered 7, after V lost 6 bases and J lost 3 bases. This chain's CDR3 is CASSRGQADGNTIYF. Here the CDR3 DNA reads TGTGCCAGCTCGCGGGGACAGGCGGATGGAAACACCATATATTTT.

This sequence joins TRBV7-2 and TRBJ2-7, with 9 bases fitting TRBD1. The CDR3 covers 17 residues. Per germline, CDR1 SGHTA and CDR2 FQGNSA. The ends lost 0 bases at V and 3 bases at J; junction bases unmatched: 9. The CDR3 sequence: CASSLAGGGQGDYEQYF. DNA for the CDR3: TGTGCCAGCAGCTTAGCGGGTGGGGGACAGGGAGACTACGAGCAGTACTTC.

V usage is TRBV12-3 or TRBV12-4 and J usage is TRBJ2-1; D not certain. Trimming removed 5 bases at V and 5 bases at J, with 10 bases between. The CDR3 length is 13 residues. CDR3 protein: CASSLKQDNEQFF. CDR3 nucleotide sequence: TGTGCCAGCAGTCTTAAACAAGACAATGAGCAGTTCTTC.